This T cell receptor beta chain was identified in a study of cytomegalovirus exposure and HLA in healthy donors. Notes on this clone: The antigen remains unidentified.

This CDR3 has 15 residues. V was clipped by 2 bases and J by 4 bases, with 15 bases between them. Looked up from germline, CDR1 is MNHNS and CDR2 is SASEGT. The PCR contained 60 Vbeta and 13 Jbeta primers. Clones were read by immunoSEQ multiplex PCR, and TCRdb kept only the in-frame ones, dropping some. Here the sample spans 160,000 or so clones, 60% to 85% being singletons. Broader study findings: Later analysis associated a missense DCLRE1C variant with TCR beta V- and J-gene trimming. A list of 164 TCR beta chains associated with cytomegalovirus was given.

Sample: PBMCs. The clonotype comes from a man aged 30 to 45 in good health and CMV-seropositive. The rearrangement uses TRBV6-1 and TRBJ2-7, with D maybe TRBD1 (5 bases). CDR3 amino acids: CASSELPGIGYEQYF. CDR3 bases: TGTGCCAGCAGTGAACTCCCAGGGATAGGGTACGAGCAGTACTTC.